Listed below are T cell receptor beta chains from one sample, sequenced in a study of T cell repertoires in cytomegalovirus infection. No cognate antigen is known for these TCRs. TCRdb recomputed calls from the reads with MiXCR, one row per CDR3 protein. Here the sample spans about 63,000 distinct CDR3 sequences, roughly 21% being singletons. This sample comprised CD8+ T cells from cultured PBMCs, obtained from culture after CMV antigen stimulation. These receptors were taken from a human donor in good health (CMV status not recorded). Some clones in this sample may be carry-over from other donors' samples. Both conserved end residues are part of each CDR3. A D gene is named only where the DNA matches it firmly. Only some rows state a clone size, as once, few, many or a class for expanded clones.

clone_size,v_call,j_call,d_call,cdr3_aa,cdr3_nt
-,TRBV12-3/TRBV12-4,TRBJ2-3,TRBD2,CASSLGLAGATDTQYF,TGTGCCAGCAGTTTAGGACTAGCGGGGGCCACAGATACGCAGTATTTT
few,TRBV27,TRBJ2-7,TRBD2,CASSFLASSGGLEQYF,TGTGCCAGCAGTTTTCTCGCGAGTAGCGGGGGCCTCGAGCAGTACTTC
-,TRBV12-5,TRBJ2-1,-,CASGEGGEQFF,TGTGCTAGTGGAGAGGGGGGGGAGCAGTTCTTC
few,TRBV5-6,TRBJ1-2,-,CASSLYSAPLTF,TGTGCCAGCAGCTTGTATTCAGCCCCTCTCACCTTC
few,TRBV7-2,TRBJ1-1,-,CASSLENPGGNTEAFF,TGTGCCAGCAGCTTAGAGAATCCCGGGGGGAACACTGAAGCTTTCTTT
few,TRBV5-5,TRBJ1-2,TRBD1,CASSLDPGQGAGNGYTF,TGTGCCAGCAGCTTGGACCCCGGCCAGGGGGCTGGCAATGGCTACACCTTC
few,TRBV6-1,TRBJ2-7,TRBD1,CASSEDRGRMILYEQYF,TGTGCCAGCAGTGAAGACAGGGGGAGGATGATATTGTACGAGCAGTACTTC
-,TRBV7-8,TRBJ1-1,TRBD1,CASSLVQGETEAFF,TGTGCCAGCAGCTTAGTTCAGGGGGAGACTGAAGCTTTCTTT
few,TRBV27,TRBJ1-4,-,CASSPWGGLNEKLFF,TGTGCCAGCAGTCCTTGGGGGGGGCTTAATGAAAAACTGTTTTTT
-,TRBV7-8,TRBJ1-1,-,CASSPPGGNNEAFF,TGTGCCAGCAGCCCGCCGGGCGGTAATAATGAAGCTTTCTTT
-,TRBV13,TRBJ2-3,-,CASSLPPPGSDTQYF,TGTGCCAGCAGCTTACCCCCGCCGGGGTCAGATACGCAGTATTTT
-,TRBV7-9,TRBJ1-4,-,CASSLAPDRIATNEKLFF,TGTGCCAGCAGCTTAGCGCCGGACAGAATTGCAACTAATGAAAAACTGTTTTTT
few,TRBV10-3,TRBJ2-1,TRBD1,CAISESGTGEIVDTYNEQFF,TGTGCCATCAGTGAGTCTGGGACAGGGGAGATCGTGGATACCTACAATGAGCAGTTCTTC
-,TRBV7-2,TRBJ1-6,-,CASSSIGEGLASPLHF,TGTGCCAGCAGCTCCATAGGGGAGGGCTTGGCTTCACCCCTCCACTTT
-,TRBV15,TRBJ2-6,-,CAVGRRSSGANVLTF,TGTGCCGTTGGGAGGAGGAGCTCTGGGGCCAACGTCCTGACTTTC
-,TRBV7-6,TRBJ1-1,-,CASSLQGYTEAFF,TGTGCCAGCAGCTTACAGGGATACACTGAAGCTTTCTTT
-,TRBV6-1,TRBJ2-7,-,CASSELARNTAPYEQYF,TGTGCCAGCAGTGAACTAGCAAGGAATACAGCGCCCTACGAGCAGTACTTC
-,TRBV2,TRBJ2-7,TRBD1,CASSPPGTGIHEQYF,TGTGCCAGCAGTCCCCCCGGGACAGGGATTCACGAGCAGTACTTC
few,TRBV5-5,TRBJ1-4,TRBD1,CASSSLKTGPNEKLFF,TGTGCCAGCAGCTCGTTAAAGACAGGGCCTAATGAAAAACTGTTTTTT
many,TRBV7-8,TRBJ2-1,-,CASSLSLSSYNEQFF,TGTGCCAGCAGTCTAAGTCTGAGCTCCTACAATGAGCAGTTCTTC
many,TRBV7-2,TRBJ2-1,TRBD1,CASSIQGSGYNEQFF,TGTGCCAGCAGCATACAGGGGTCGGGATACAATGAGCAGTTCTTC